These 20 T cell receptor beta chains came from one sample sequenced in a study of siplizumab effects on memory and regulatory T cells. The table came from immunoSEQ multiplex PCR; TCRdb's copy has only in-frame clones and leaves some out. The sample yields around 99,000 clones, about 92% seen once. The sample taken for sequencing was Tregs sorted from blood. The source is a human donor in good health.

The chain uses TRBV2 and TRBJ2-2, with TRBD1 matching over 8 bases. CDR3 length equals 16 residues. Germline V lookup: CDR1 SNHLY, CDR2 FYNNEI. The trim removed 0 bases at V and 5 bases at J, leaving 5 bases unmatched. The CDR3 nucleotides read TGTGCCAGCAGTGAAGCGAGACAGGGGCGGACCGGGGAGCTGTTTTTT. This encodes CASSEARQGRTGELFF. Together with reference TRBV2 and TRBJ2-2, the CDR3 gives the full variable domain: EPEVTQTPSHQVTQMGQEVILRCVPISNHLYFYWYRQILGQKVEFLVSFYNNEISEKSEIFDDQFSVERPDGSNFTLKIRSTKLEDSAMYFCASSEARQGRTGELFFGEGSRLTVL.

Concerning this clone itself: One junction end does not reproduce the germline sequence, and a read error may be involved. The J gene is TRBJ1-6, the V gene TRBV7-9; D possibly corresponds to TRBD1 (5 bases). The germline CDR1 and CDR2 sequences are SEHNR and FQNEAQ (reference sequence). The CDR3 totals 14 residues. CDR3 protein: CASTLRDGNSPLHF. In DNA, the CDR3 is TGTGCCAGCACCTTACGGGACGGAAATTCACCCCTCCACTTT.

This chain connects TRBV30 to TRBJ2-1; D is uncertain. The V and J ends lost 0 bases and 9 bases respectively, with 3 bases between them. CDR1 and CDR2 (germline): GTSNPN, SVGIG (reference sequence). This CDR3 comprises 10 residues. CDR3 nucleotide sequence: TGTGCCTGGAGTGTGGGTGAGCAGTTCTTC. Residues: CAWSVGEQFF.

The chain couples TRBV5-1 to TRBJ2-2; 12 nucleotides line up with TRBD2. The CDR3 totals 15 residues. V shed 4 bases and J 5 bases; nucleotides not matched to a gene: 3. Germline V CDR1 and CDR2: SGHRS, YFSETQ. CDR3 in amino acids: CASSQTSGGTGELFF. As DNA, the CDR3 is TGCGCCAGCAGCCAAACTAGCGGGGGGACCGGGGAGCTGTTTTTT.

As for this clone: This sequence may be a read error, since a much larger clone differs from it by one base. The chain recombines TRBV6-1 with TRBJ1-1, with no clear D. Trimming left V 4 bases short and J 0 bases short, with 6 bases between. This CDR3 region has 13 residues. Germline V gene lookup returns CDR1 MNHNS and CDR2 SASEGT. CDR3 residues: CASSGQMNTEAFF. CDR3 nucleotide sequence: TGTGCCAGCAGTGGCCAGATGAACACTGAAGCTTTCTTT.

This clone was observed a single time. The rearrangement links TRBV27 to TRBJ2-2, with TRBD2 identical over 8 bases. CDR3 length: 15 amino acids. Germline CDR1 is MNHEY and CDR2 is SMNVEV (reference sequence). V was clipped by 7 bases and J by 4 bases; unmatched bases: 8. The DNA for the CDR3 is TGTGCCAGCACCCCGGGGGGGCGAGGCACCGGGGAGCTGTTTTTT. It codes for CASTPGGRGTGELFF.

The V gene is TRBV10-3, the J gene TRBJ1-2, with TRBD1 matching 7 bases. Per germline, CDR1 ENHRY and CDR2 SYGVKD. This CDR3 contains 13 residues. V dropped 10 bases and J dropped 8; count of bases not matched to a gene: 13. The chain's CDR3 is CATTPTGAIGYTF. Here the CDR3 DNA reads TGTGCCACTACCCCCACAGGGGCGATAGGCTACACCTTC.

This chain connects TRBV6-1 to TRBJ2-1, with D uncertain. This CDR3 has 12 residues. V lost 10 bases and J 7 bases, leaving 14 bases between the germline ends. Germline lookup yields CDR1 MNHNS and CDR2 SASEGT. The CDR3 loop is CATRRAKNEQFF. CDR3 sequence (DNA): TGTGCCACCCGTAGGGCCAAAAATGAGCAGTTCTTC.

This clone was seen a single time. This chain connects TRBV5-1 to TRBJ2-3; D is possibly TRBD1 or TRBD2 (5 bases each). The CDR3 length is 18 residues. CDR1 and CDR2 (germline): SGHRS, YFSETQ. With 0 bases removed from V and 0 bases from J, the gap between germline ends came to 17 bases. The CDR3 region is CASSLGVKGPGSTDTQYF. The CDR3 DNA is TGCGCCAGCAGCTTGGGGGTGAAGGGGCCGGGAAGCACAGATACGCAGTATTTT.

This chain joins TRBV7-8 and TRBJ2-1; no clear D gene. Germline V gene sequence: CDR1 SGHVS, CDR2 FQNEAQ. Trimming stripped 5 bases from V and 5 bases from J, with 19 bases between. CDR3 size: 16 residues. CDR3 DNA: TGTGCCAGCAGCCCACCCCCGGCGCTCGGGCACAATGAGCAGTTCTTC. This translates into CASSPPPALGHNEQFF.

The chain combines TRBV15 with TRBJ1-1; D gene ambiguous. Trimming left V 3 bases short and J 6 bases short, with 8 bases between. CDR1 is LNHNV, CDR2 YYDKDF, per germline (reference sequence). The CDR3 covers 12 residues. CDR3: CATSRGGPEAFF. For the CDR3, the DNA is TGTGCCACCAGCAGGGGAGGGCCTGAAGCTTTCTTT.

The chain combines TRBV27 with TRBJ2-1, with D tentatively TRBD1 or TRBD2 (6 bases each). The V end lost 2 bases, the J end lost 4 bases, and 9 bases lay between the germline ends. CDR1 and CDR2 from the germline V gene are MNHEY and SMNVEV (reference sequence). The CDR3 is made up of 14 amino acids. The CDR3 here is CASSLGGLYNEQFF. CDR3 DNA sequence: TGTGCCAGCAGTTTAGGGGGGCTATACAATGAGCAGTTCTTC.

There are a few counts of this clone. The rearrangement uses TRBV12-5 and TRBJ1-2; the D is unclear. This CDR3 is 13 amino acids long. Germline V CDR1 and CDR2: LGHNT, FRNRAP. V lost 8 bases to trimming and J lost 2 bases, with 12 bases between them. For the CDR3, the DNA is TGTGCTAGTAGACCAAGAGGGAACTATGGCTACACCTTC. This gives the protein CASRPRGNYGYTF.

The rearrangement links TRBV6-1 to TRBJ1-3; D not resolved. Germline-derived CDR1 and CDR2 are MNHNS and SASEGT. The CDR3 is made up of 15 amino acids. V gave up 3 bases and J gave up 2 bases, with 11 bases separating them. Here the CDR3 DNA reads TGTGCCAGCAGTGAGGCATCCGGCCCTGGAAACACCATATATTTT. Its protein is CASSEASGPGNTIYF.

The chain recombines TRBV27 with TRBJ2-7; no firm D call. The CDR3 extends over 13 amino acids. Germline assignment: CDR1 MNHEY and CDR2 SMNVEV (reference sequence). V lost 7 bases and J lost 4, with 14 bases in between. The CDR3 region has the DNA TGTGCCAGCACAAAGGGCCTCGGGTACGAGCAGTACTTC. It is translated as CASTKGLGYEQYF.

The chain recombines TRBV12-5 with TRBJ1-1; 7 nucleotides align to TRBD1. The junction had 17 bases not matched to a gene; V was cut back by 0 bases and J by 1 base. CDR3 length equals 20 residues. CDR1 is LGHNT, CDR2 FRNRAP, per germline. The CDR3 DNA reads as TGTGCTAGTGGTTTGGTACTGGATCGAGACAGGGAGGGGGGGAACACTGAAGCTTTCTTT. Translated, it gives CASGLVLDRDREGGNTEAFF.

The chain employs TRBV5-6 and TRBJ1-2, with a tentative D call TRBD1 (5 bases). V was cut by 7 bases and J by 4 bases, with 17 bases left in between. Germline CDR1 is SGHDT and CDR2 is YYEEEE. CDR3 size: 14 residues. The CDR3 coding sequence is TGTGCCAGCGGACCTCGGGGGACCTTCTATGGCTACACCTTC. Protein sequence: CASGPRGTFYGYTF.

The chain links TRBV7-7 to TRBJ2-3; D perhaps matches TRBD1 (5 bases). Trimming pared 6 bases from V and 1 base from J, leaving 8 bases between. Germline V gives CDR1 SSHAT, CDR2 FNYEAQ (reference sequence). The CDR3 consists of 13 residues. The CDR3 region is CASSKGGTDTQYF. The CDR3 bases are TGTGCCAGCAGTAAAGGGGGCACAGATACGCAGTATTTT.

This chain joins TRBV5-5 and TRBJ2-1, with a possible D match to TRBD1 (5 bases). CDR1 and CDR2 (germline): SGHKS, YYEKEE (reference sequence). The CDR3 has 15 amino acids. V dropped 1 base and J dropped 0 bases, with 8 bases sitting between them. The CDR3 is CASSLRQSSYNEQFF. CDR3 coding DNA: TGTGCCAGCAGCTTGAGACAGAGCTCCTACAATGAGCAGTTCTTC.

CDR3: CASSQSRDSLPWETQYF. CDR3 DNA sequence: TGCGCCAGCAGTCAATCGAGAGACAGTCTGCCTTGGGAGACCCAGTACTTC. The rearrangement links TRBV23-1 to TRBJ2-5, with D perhaps TRBD1 (5 bases). TRBV23-1 is flagged as an ORF with uncertain function. V gave up 0 bases and J gave up 5 bases, with 19 bases separating them. The CDR3 is 17 residues long.